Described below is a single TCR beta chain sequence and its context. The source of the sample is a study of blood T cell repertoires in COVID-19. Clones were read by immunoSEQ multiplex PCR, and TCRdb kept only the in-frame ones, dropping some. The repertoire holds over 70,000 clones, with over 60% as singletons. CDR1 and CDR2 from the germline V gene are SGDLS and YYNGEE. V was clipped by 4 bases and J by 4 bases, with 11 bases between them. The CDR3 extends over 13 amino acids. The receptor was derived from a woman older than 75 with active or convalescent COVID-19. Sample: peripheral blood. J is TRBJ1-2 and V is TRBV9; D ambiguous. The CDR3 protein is CASSREDIYGYTF. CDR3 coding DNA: TGTGCCAGCAGCAGGGAGGATATCTATGGCTACACCTTC.